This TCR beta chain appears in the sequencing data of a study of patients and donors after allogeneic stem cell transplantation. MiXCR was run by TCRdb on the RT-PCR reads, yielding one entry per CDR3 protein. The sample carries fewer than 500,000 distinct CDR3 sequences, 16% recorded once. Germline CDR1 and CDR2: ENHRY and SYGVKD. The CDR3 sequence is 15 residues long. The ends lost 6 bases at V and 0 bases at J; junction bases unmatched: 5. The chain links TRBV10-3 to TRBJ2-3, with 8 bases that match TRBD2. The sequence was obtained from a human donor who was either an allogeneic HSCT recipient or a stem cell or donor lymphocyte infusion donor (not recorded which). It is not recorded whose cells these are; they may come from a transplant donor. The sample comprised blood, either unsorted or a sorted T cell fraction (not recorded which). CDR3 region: CAISILAASTDTQYF. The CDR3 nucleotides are TGTGCCATCAGCATACTAGCGGCTAGCACAGATACGCAGTATTTT.